This TCR beta chain was identified during a study of blood T cell repertoires in COVID-19. Study-wide background: Acute and convalescent COVID-19 specimens originated in the United States, Italy and Spain. PBMCs, B-cell-depleted T cells, or T cells provided the cDNA or gDNA that made up the material.

TCRdb keeps only in-frame clones here, not all; method: immunoSEQ multiplex PCR. The sample carries about 120,000 clones, 84% recorded once. Cohort placement rested on clinical history that participants reported themselves. Looked up from germline, CDR1 is SGHTA and CDR2 is FQGNSA. J was trimmed by 1 base and V by 2 bases; bases with no gene match: 9. This CDR3 comprises 17 residues. This receptor was taken from a woman in her twenties or thirties who had recovered from COVID-19. The chain carries TRBV7-2 and TRBJ2-3; 7 positions agree with TRBD2. The sample was PBMCs or T cells enriched from blood (not recorded which). The DNA for the CDR3 is TGTGCCAGCAGCTTACAGGGAGGGGCAGGTGGCACAGATACGCAGTATTTT. Translating gives CASSLQGGAGGTDTQYF.